Listed below are T cell receptor beta chains from one sample, sequenced in a study of blood T cell repertoires in COVID-19. This table comes from immunoSEQ multiplex PCR, and its TCRdb copy is limited to in-frame clones, with some not included. The profile covers fewer than 400,000 clones, with less than 85% appearing a single time and under 2% taken by the ten largest. Sequenced material: PBMCs or T cells enriched from blood (not recorded which). The receptors stem from a woman aged 25-40 years who had been exposed to COVID-19. Both conserved end residues are part of each CDR3. The D gene is left open where the match is weak. Clone size is not always given. Where it is, it says once, few, many or a class for expanded clones.

NA	TRBD1	TRBV18	TRBJ1-6	CASSRAGTDHNSPLHF	TGTGCCAGCTCACGCGCCGGGACAGACCATAATTCACCCCTCCACTTT
NA	TRBD1	TRBV29-1	TRBJ1-2	CSVRDSVRRNGYTF	TGCAGCGTCCGGGACAGCGTCCGACGGAATGGCTACACCTTC
NA	TRBD1	TRBV19	TRBJ2-5	CASSLTGSGETQYF	TGTGCCAGTAGTTTGACAGGGTCGGGGGAGACCCAGTACTTC
NA	TRBD1	TRBV6-5	TRBJ1-2	CASSTDRKYGYTF	TGTGCCAGCAGTACGGACAGGAAATATGGCTACACCTTC
NA	TRBD1	TRBV2	TRBJ2-3	CASEGQGADTQYF	TGTGCCAGCGAGGGACAGGGGGCAGATACGCAGTATTTT
NA	NA	TRBV5-1	TRBJ2-1	CASSFTGELYNEQFF	TGCGCCAGCAGCTTTACGGGGGAACTATACAATGAGCAGTTCTTC
NA	NA	TRBV28	TRBJ2-2	CASARRRRGGELFF	TGTGCCAGCGCTCGACGCCGGAGGGGCGGGGAGCTGTTTTTT
NA	NA	TRBV12-3/TRBV12-4	TRBJ2-1	CASTLYVNEQFF	TGTGCCAGTACCCTATATGTAAATGAGCAGTTCTTC
NA	TRBD1	TRBV7-2	TRBJ2-3	CASSTRQGLSTDTQYF	TGTGCCAGCAGCACTAGACAGGGGTTGAGCACAGATACGCAGTATTTT
NA	NA	TRBV10-3	TRBJ1-1	CAIRGRADTEAFF	TGTGCCATCAGGGGCAGGGCCGACACTGAAGCTTTCTTT
NA	TRBD1	TRBV6-6	TRBJ2-7	CASSPTGQGAYEQYF	TGTGCCAGCAGTCCGACGGGACAGGGGGCTTACGAGCAGTACTTC
NA	TRBD2	TRBV2	TRBJ2-5	CASKGLAGGGETQYF	TGTGCCAGCAAGGGCCTCGCGGGGGGGGGAGAGACCCAGTACTTC
NA	NA	TRBV5-1	TRBJ2-2	CASSPSPGYSNTGELFF	TGCGCCAGCAGCCCCAGCCCCGGGTATTCGAACACCGGGGAGCTGTTTTTT
NA	TRBD1	TRBV4-1	TRBJ1-1	CASSPTGVATEAFF	TGCGCCAGCAGCCCCACAGGGGTGGCCACTGAAGCTTTCTTT
few	NA	TRBV5-4	TRBJ2-3	CASSDRRGGSTDTQYF	TGTGCCAGCAGCGACCGAAGGGGGGGTAGCACAGATACGCAGTATTTT
NA	TRBD1	TRBV10-3	TRBJ1-5	CAIGGQDGDQPQHF	TGTGCCATTGGAGGACAGGACGGGGATCAGCCCCAGCATTTT
NA	TRBD1	TRBV28	TRBJ1-5	CASSGTGVGQPQHF	TGTGCCAGCAGTGGGACAGGCGTCGGACAGCCCCAGCATTTT
NA	TRBD1	TRBV5-1	TRBJ2-5	CASSYRGEETQYF	TGCGCCAGCAGCTACAGGGGAGAAGAGACCCAGTACTTC
NA	NA	TRBV10-2	TRBJ2-1	CASSDSSKRDEQFF	TGCGCCAGCAGTGACTCTAGCAAGCGCGATGAGCAGTTCTTC
NA	TRBD1	TRBV2	TRBJ1-5	CASRDRGLNSNQPQHF	TGTGCCAGCAGGGACAGGGGGCTAAATAGCAATCAGCCCCAGCATTTT
NA	NA	TRBV5-4	TRBJ2-7	CASSWGRNSYEQYF	TGTGCCAGCAGCTGGGGGCGTAACTCATACGAGCAGTACTTC
NA	NA	TRBV11-3	TRBJ2-1	CASSLDRVGKKQFF	TGTGCCAGCAGCTTAGATCGGGTAGGAAAGAAGCAGTTCTTC
NA	TRBD1	TRBV28	TRBJ1-3	CASTWDRAGNTIYF	TGTGCCAGTACCTGGGACAGGGCTGGAAACACCATATATTTT
NA	NA	TRBV30	TRBJ1-5	CAWNTGRNQPQHF	TGTGCCTGGAACACAGGCCGCAATCAGCCCCAGCATTTT
NA	TRBD1	TRBV5-6	TRBJ2-1	CASSSQLQGATYNEQFF	TGTGCCAGCAGCTCCCAACTCCAGGGGGCCACCTACAATGAGCAGTTCTTC
NA	TRBD1	TRBV6-4	TRBJ1-2	CASSDSLDGQGKDGYTF	TGTGCCAGCAGTGACTCACTCGATGGACAGGGGAAAGATGGCTACACCTTC
NA	NA	TRBV2	TRBJ2-3	CASSEAQIGVTQYF	TGTGCCAGCAGTGAAGCACAAATCGGGGTTACGCAGTATTTT
NA	NA	TRBV21-1	TRBJ2-3	CASSKGTTEDTDTQYF	TGTGCCAGCAGCAAAGGTACTACGGAAGACACAGATACGCAGTATTTT
few	TRBD1	TRBV27	TRBJ1-2	CASSPTGLNYGYTF	TGTGCCAGCAGTCCGACAGGGTTAAACTATGGCTACACCTTC
NA	NA	TRBV7-2	TRBJ1-2	CASSSQGGPPLGYTF	TGTGCCAGCAGCTCCCAGGGCGGACCACCTCTTGGCTACACCTTC
NA	NA	TRBV2	TRBJ1-1	CASSLAGAGTEAFF	TGTGCCAGCAGTTTGGCGGGGGCAGGCACTGAAGCTTTCTTT
NA	NA	TRBV28	TRBJ1-1	CASRTVTLNTEAFF	TGTGCCAGCAGGACAGTCACGCTGAACACTGAAGCTTTCTTT
NA	TRBD2	TRBV7-8	TRBJ2-7	CASSGLTSGAGEQYF	TGTGCCAGCAGCGGGCTGACTAGCGGGGCAGGCGAGCAGTACTTC
NA	TRBD1	TRBV14	TRBJ1-6	CASSGPGGQYNSPLHF	TGTGCCAGCAGCGGACCAGGGGGACAGTATAATTCACCCCTCCACTTT
few	NA	TRBV28	TRBJ1-1	CASSFDNLNTEAFF	TGTGCCAGCAGTTTTGACAATTTGAACACTGAAGCTTTCTTT
NA	NA	TRBV30	TRBJ2-2	CAWSVGTGYTGELFF	TGTGCCTGGAGTGTAGGTACAGGCTACACCGGGGAGCTGTTTTTT
NA	TRBD1	TRBV7-7	TRBJ1-3	CASSLDQGAAGNTIYF	TGTGCTAGCAGCTTAGATCAGGGGGCAGCTGGAAACACCATATATTTT
NA	TRBD2	TRBV5-1	TRBJ2-1	CASSLEGLVFSEQFF	TGCGCCAGCAGCTTGGAGGGACTAGTGTTTTCTGAGCAGTTCTTC
NA	NA	TRBV11-3	TRBJ1-1	CASSRRSNTEAFF	TGTGCCAGCAGCCGCCGGTCGAACACTGAAGCTTTCTTT
NA	NA	TRBV28	TRBJ1-5	CASSQVRNQPQHF	TGTGCCAGCTCCCAGGTACGCAATCAGCCCCAGCATTTT
NA	NA	TRBV5-4	TRBJ1-1	CASSLGAQNTEAFF	TGTGCCAGCAGCTTGGGAGCTCAGAACACTGAAGCTTTCTTT
NA	TRBD2	TRBV6-5	TRBJ2-1	CASRHNAGEDEQFF	TGTGCCAGCAGACACAACGCGGGGGAGGATGAGCAGTTCTTC
few	TRBD1	TRBV7-7	TRBJ2-7	CASSTRGTGDYEQYF	TGTGCTAGCAGCACTAGAGGGACAGGGGACTACGAGCAGTACTTC
NA	NA	TRBV7-7	TRBJ2-3	CASSLGRGATDTQYF	TGTGCTAGCAGCCTTGGACGGGGGGCTACAGATACGCAGTATTTT
NA	TRBD1	TRBV20-1	TRBJ2-5	CSASTGQGLETQYF	TGCAGTGCTAGTACGGGACAGGGGTTGGAGACCCAGTACTTC
NA	TRBD2	TRBV28	TRBJ2-1	CASSPYLAGVSAYNEQFF	TGTGCCAGCAGTCCCTATCTAGCGGGAGTTTCGGCCTACAATGAGCAGTTCTTC
NA	NA	TRBV9	TRBJ1-5	CASSVGVDQPQHF	TGTGCCAGCAGCGTAGGTGTCGATCAGCCCCAGCATTTT
NA	TRBD1	TRBV5-1	TRBJ2-4	CASSLEGGKAKNIQYF	TGCGCCAGCAGCTTGGAAGGGGGCAAGGCCAAAAACATTCAGTACTTC
few	NA	TRBV28	TRBJ1-2	CASRPSRGRHGYTF	TGTGCCAGCAGGCCCTCTCGAGGCCGGCATGGCTACACCTTC
NA	NA	TRBV25-1	TRBJ1-5	CASSEILGQIRQPQHF	TGTGCCAGCAGTGAAATCCTCGGACAAATCCGTCAGCCCCAGCATTTT
NA	TRBD2	TRBV7-9	TRBJ2-5	CASSLGFTSGDSFKETQYF	TGTGCCAGCAGCTTAGGTTTTACTAGCGGGGACTCTTTTAAAGAGACCCAGTACTTC
few	NA	TRBV3-1/TRBV3-2	TRBJ1-2	CASSQRGGYTF	TGTGCCAGCAGCCAAAGGGGTGGCTACACCTTC
NA	TRBD2	TRBV6-4	TRBJ2-1	CASSAGTSGGANEQFF	TGTGCCAGCAGTGCCGGGACTAGCGGGGGGGCCAATGAGCAGTTCTTC
once	NA	TRBV7-3	TRBJ2-3	CASSSSGADTQYF	TGTGCCAGCAGCAGCTCTGGTGCAGATACGCAGTATTTT
few	NA	TRBV6-5	TRBJ1-3	CASSLMYRNTIYF	TGTGCCAGCAGTCTGATGTACAGAAACACCATATATTTT